Described below is a single T cell receptor (beta chain) sequence and its context. The germline CDR1 and CDR2 sequences are SGHAT and FQNNGV. Trimming took 5 bases from V and 5 from J, leaving 12 bases between them. CDR3 length: 13 residues. The data stem from a study of blood T cell repertoires in COVID-19. Seattle's enrolled individuals joined amid active infection and were then monitored longitudinally. The assay was immunoSEQ multiplex PCR, and TCRdb's table has in-frame clones only and misses some. The sample consists of hundreds of thousands of clones, 85% to 90% of them appearing once. What was sequenced was peripheral blood. The sequence derives from a woman in her 70s with COVID-19, enrolled during active disease. J is TRBJ1-1 and V is TRBV11-2; no clear D. CDR3 in DNA: TGTGCCAGCAGCCCTTGGACGGGAACTGAAGCTTTCTTT. Translation: CASSPWTGTEAFF.